This TCR beta chain was identified during a study of cytomegalovirus exposure and HLA in healthy donors. In the study overall: In an earlier analysis, 90 million to 130 million unique TCR beta sequences were found from some 180 million T cells.

Germline loops: CDR1 PRHDT, CDR2 FYEKMQ (reference sequence). The CDR3 has 15 amino acids. Trimming cost V 0 bases and J 3 bases; bases outside gene matches: 1. 60 Vbeta and 13 Jbeta primers were used in PCR. TCRdb's copy holds only in-frame clones and misses some; the assay was immunoSEQ multiplex PCR. The repertoire holds 45,000 to 65,000 clones, with about 73% as singletons. This clone was counted only a few times. As yet, its antigen is unknown. General study points: A further, later analysis showed that HLA-associated TCR beta chains (compared with equally common others) were more clonally expanded.

The sequencing input was PBMCs. The chain combines TRBV13 with TRBJ1-2; 10 bases are a match to TRBD1. The sequence derives from a young man in good health and CMV-seronegative. CDR3 region: CASSLGDRGHYGYTF. As DNA, the CDR3 is TGTGCCAGCAGCTTAGGAGACAGGGGGCACTATGGCTACACCTTC.